Included here is one TCR beta chain sequence, with context. Antigen specificity is unknown. The germline gives CDR1 ENHRY, CDR2 SYGVKD. V was pared by 4 bases and J by 3 bases, with 2 bases between. This CDR3 comprises 11 residues. Clones were read by immunoSEQ multiplex PCR, and TCRdb kept only the in-frame ones, dropping some. The sample carries roughly 190,000 clones, approximately 93% recorded once. This entry comes from a study of T cell responses to AZD1222 COVID-19 vaccine. General observations from the study: It should be noted that donors were predominantly white British and more often female, and clonal diversity was possibly underestimated. Repertoire sampling occurred only after the peak T cell response.

Specimen: peripheral blood, collected 28 days after the second AZD1222 dose. The chain combines TRBV10-3 with TRBJ2-3; D uncertain. The sequence derives from an adult who received the AZD1222 COVID-19 vaccine. In nucleotides, the CDR3 is TGTGCCATCAGTGCGACAGATACGCAGTATTTT. It codes for CAISATDTQYF.